This T cell receptor (beta chain) was recorded in a study of T cell repertoires in ileal Crohn's disease. Study-level points and caveats: Clonal expansions were more frequent in active smokers than non-smokers at surgery. Every patient over 26.8% clonality showed endoscopic recurrence. Within the first postoperative year, endoscopy came at median about 6.9 months.

Here immunoSEQ multiplex PCR was the method, and the copy in TCRdb shows in-frame clones only, minus some. The repertoire holds 8,500 to 13,000 clones, with around 75% as singletons. This CDR3 contains 15 residues. Germline V gene lookup returns CDR1 SGHRS and CDR2 YFSETQ. V gave up 0 bases and J gave up 9 bases, with 16 bases separating them. Specified time point: neoterminal ileum biopsy at postoperative endoscopy, about 6 months after surgery. Patients were adults with ileal or ileocolonic Crohn's disease needing resection. In regard to this clone: Its antigen is not identified.

The chain couples TRBV5-1 to TRBJ2-1, with D possibly matching TRBD1 (6 bases). The clonotype comes from an adult with Crohn's disease. Sequences were obtained from ileal tissue. For the CDR3, the DNA is TGCGCCAGCAGCTTGGATGGACAGAGGGGTGGTGAGCAGTTCTTC. It is translated as CASSLDGQRGGEQFF.